This T cell receptor beta chain was recorded in a study of shared clonotypes between healthy human individuals. The CDR3 has 12 amino acids. Germline V gene sequence: CDR1 MGHDK, CDR2 SYGVNS. Trimming took 5 bases from V and 1 from J, leaving 6 bases between them. Over several immunoSEQ plates, each subset's genomic DNA was distributed in even portions. This table comes from immunoSEQ multiplex PCR, and its TCRdb copy is limited to in-frame clones, with some not included. Here the sample spans 100,000 to 120,000 clones, around 71% being singletons. The sample taken for sequencing was memory CD8+ T cells sorted from blood. As for subset: CD45RO+ cells pooled with CCR7-negative TemRA cells. The receptor was derived from a woman aged 25 to 39 in good health. The chain recombines TRBV25-1 with TRBJ2-7; D call uncertain. In DNA form, the CDR3 reads TGTGCCAGCAGTCGCGCATCCTACGAGCAGTACTTC. Translated: CASSRASYEQYF.